This T cell receptor beta chain was recovered during a study of cytomegalovirus exposure and HLA in healthy donors. Findings and limits, study-wide: The productive fraction for most TCR beta V segments was about 90% or about 30% in an earlier analysis. Association of a missense DCLRE1C variant with TCR beta V- and J-gene trimming was reported in a later analysis. In a later analysis, parvovirus B19, influenza, CMV and Epstein-Barr virus appeared linked to several top co-occurrence clusters.

Healthy bone marrow donors made up the donors. V dropped 5 bases and J dropped 9 bases, with 11 bases sitting between them. The germline V gene encodes CDR1 GTSNPN and CDR2 SVGIG (reference sequence). The CDR3 extends over 11 amino acids. Concerning this clone itself: What it binds is not known.

PCR was performed using 60 Vbeta and 13 Jbeta primers. Clones were read by immunoSEQ multiplex PCR, and TCRdb kept only the in-frame ones, dropping some. The repertoire consists of 40,000 to 60,000 clones, with approximately 72% occurring once and the leading ten covering about 9.7%. Sequencing was carried out using PBMCs. This chain connects TRBV30 to TRBJ2-1; D not certain. The source is a woman in her 50s in good health and CMV-seronegative. In nucleotides, the CDR3 is TGTGCCTGGCAGCTAGATACTGAGCAGTTCTTC. The encoded protein is CAWQLDTEQFF.